Following are 2 T cell receptor beta chains from one sample sequenced in a study of blood T cells in healthy people across ages (dated by TCRdb to about 2015). Library construction relied on 5' RACE. The instrument given in TCRdb is Illumina HiSeq 2500. The second PCR ran for roughly 7 to 12 cycles and used a J-beta primer mix along with a sample-barcoded 5' primer. TCRdb cleaned the public reads at Q25 with fastp, built clones with MiXCR and kept in-frame beta chains. CDR3 protein sequences are deduplicated, and each keeps its most common genes and DNA. The sample includes 1 million or so distinct CDR3 sequences, with less than 25% observed a single time. About 0.8% of the sample goes to the ten largest clones. This same sample was also part of a study on T cells of mothers and their children.

The specimen sequenced was blood. These receptors came from a girl aged 2-15 years in good health.

This clonotype was counted a few times. The limits of the CDR3 on the DNA are not certain, so only TCRdb's listed CDR3 is given. The V gene is TRBV12-3 or TRBV12-4, the J gene TRBJ1-1; the D call in the table, TRBD1, was not verified against the DNA. The CDR3 region is 14 residues in length, termini included. CDR3 region: CASSFGQGNVMGFF.

The rearrangement joins TRBV29-1 to TRBJ1-1, with 8 bases aligning to TRBD1. The V gene end was trimmed by 7 bases and the J gene end by 11 bases; junction bases not matched to a gene: 6. From germline, CDR1 is SQVTM and CDR2 ANQGSEA. The CDR3 length is 10 residues. In DNA form, the CDR3 reads TGCAGCGCCTACCGGGACAGGGCTTTCTTT. Its protein product is CSAYRDRAFF.